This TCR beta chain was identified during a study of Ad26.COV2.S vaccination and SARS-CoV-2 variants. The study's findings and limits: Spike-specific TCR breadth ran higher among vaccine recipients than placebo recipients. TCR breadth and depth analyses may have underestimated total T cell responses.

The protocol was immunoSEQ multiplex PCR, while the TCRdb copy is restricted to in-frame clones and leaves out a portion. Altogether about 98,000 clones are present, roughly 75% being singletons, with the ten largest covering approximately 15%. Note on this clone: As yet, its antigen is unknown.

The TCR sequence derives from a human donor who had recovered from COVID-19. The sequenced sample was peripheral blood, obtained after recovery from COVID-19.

CDR3 amino acids: CASSPTGDLGYTF. CDR3 DNA sequence: TGTGCCAGCAGCCCCACCGGGGACCTAGGCTACACCTTC. The chain links TRBV9 to TRBJ1-2; D might be TRBD1 (5 bases). CDR1 is SGDLS, CDR2 YYNGEE, per germline. The CDR3 runs to 13 residues. Trimming took off 4 bases at V and 8 bases at J, with 15 bases between the two ends.